This is a list of T cell receptor beta chains from one sample in a study of STAT5B mutations in CD4+ large granular lymphocyte leukemia. Measured with immunoSEQ multiplex PCR; TCRdb has only the in-frame clones, and not every one. The data contain around 35,000 clones, about 70% of them singletons. Sample: CD4+ T cells from blood buffy coats. These receptors all stem from a human donor in good health. Each CDR3 is given with its conserved first and last residue. Fields, in order: J gene, clone size, V gene, D gene, CDR3 DNA, CDR3 protein. The D gene is left open where the match is weak. Only part of the rows carry a size: once, few, many, or a class if the clone is expanded.

J: TRBJ1-2; size: -; V: TRBV14; D: TRBD1; DNA: TGTGCCAGCAGCCAAGCCGGGACAGGGGGCCGCTACACCTTC; CDR3: CASSQAGTGGRYTF
J: TRBJ1-2; size: few; V: TRBV2; D: TRBD1; DNA: TGTGCCAGCAGTGAAGTGGGACAGGGAAGTGGCTACACCTTC; CDR3: CASSEVGQGSGYTF
J: TRBJ2-1; size: -; V: TRBV19; D: -; DNA: TGTGCCAGTAGTAGATACAATGAGCAGTTCTTC; CDR3: CASSRYNEQFF
J: TRBJ1-2; size: -; V: TRBV29-1; D: -; DNA: TGCAGCGTTCCTTTACAGGGCCAAAGGAGGGACTATGGCTACACCTTC; CDR3: CSVPLQGQRRDYGYTF
J: TRBJ1-2; size: -; V: TRBV9; D: TRBD1; DNA: TGTGCCAGCAGCGTAGGACAGGGCTATGGCTACACCTTC; CDR3: CASSVGQGYGYTF
J: TRBJ1-2; size: few; V: TRBV30; D: -; DNA: TGTGCCTGCTCCGTGGGGGCGCAGGTCTATGGCTACACCTTC; CDR3: CACSVGAQVYGYTF
J: TRBJ2-7; size: -; V: TRBV21-1; D: -; DNA: TGTGCCAGCAGCACTGAAAAAAGCTCCTACGAGCAGTACTTC; CDR3: CASSTEKSSYEQYF
J: TRBJ2-7; size: once; V: TRBV20-1; D: -; DNA: TGCAGTGCCGGTGAGGCCTACGAGCAGTACTTC; CDR3: CSAGEAYEQYF
J: TRBJ2-5; size: -; V: TRBV29-1; D: TRBD2; DNA: TGCAGCGTTGACGTTGCGGGGGGACAAGAGACCCAGTACTTC; CDR3: CSVDVAGGQETQYF
J: TRBJ2-5; size: -; V: TRBV30; D: -; DNA: TGTGCCTGGACCATAGGTACAGCCAAAGAGACCCAGTACTTC; CDR3: CAWTIGTAKETQYF
J: TRBJ2-1; size: -; V: TRBV14; D: -; DNA: TGTGCCAGCAGCCCCTGGATACTAGCAGACTACAATGAGCAGTTCTTC; CDR3: CASSPWILADYNEQFF
J: TRBJ2-7; size: -; V: TRBV18; D: -; DNA: TGTGCCAGCTCACGAGAGCGACAGGCTCCCTCCTACGAGCAGTACTTC; CDR3: CASSRERQAPSYEQYF
J: TRBJ2-1; size: -; V: TRBV1; D: -; DNA: TGCACCAGCAGCCAGCCGGGACAGCCGGGACTAGCGGGAGGGCCAGGGCCCTACAATGAGCAGTTCTTC; CDR3: CTSSQPGQPGLAGGPGPYNEQFF
J: TRBJ2-6; size: -; V: TRBV7-6; D: TRBD1; DNA: TGTGCCAGCAGCTTAGGACAGGGTGGTGGGGCCAACGTCCTGACTTTC; CDR3: CASSLGQGGGANVLTF
J: TRBJ1-3; size: -; V: TRBV5-1; D: -; DNA: TGCGCCAGCAGCTTGGCCGGGGACAATAGAAACACCATATATTTT; CDR3: CASSLAGDNRNTIYF
J: TRBJ2-7; size: -; V: TRBV28; D: -; DNA: TGTGCCAGCAGTTTCGGCCTTAACGGCGAGCAGTACTTC; CDR3: CASSFGLNGEQYF
J: TRBJ2-7; size: -; V: TRBV6-1; D: -; DNA: TGTGCCAGCAGTGATGTATACGGGTGGGATCAGTACGAGCAGTACTTC; CDR3: CASSDVYGWDQYEQYF
J: TRBJ2-1; size: -; V: TRBV7-2; D: -; DNA: TGTGCCAGCAGCTTAGTACCCGGGGGACCCTACAATGAGCAGTTCTTC; CDR3: CASSLVPGGPYNEQFF
J: TRBJ1-1; size: -; V: TRBV11-3; D: -; DNA: TGTGCCAGCAGCTTTCTCCGGGGAGGTACTGAAGCTTTCTTT; CDR3: CASSFLRGGTEAFF
J: TRBJ2-5; size: -; V: TRBV15; D: -; DNA: TGTGCCACCAGCGGGGGGAATGAAGAGACCCAGTACTTC; CDR3: CATSGGNEETQYF
J: TRBJ1-2; size: -; V: TRBV19; D: TRBD1; DNA: TGTGCCAGTAGTATACGGACAGGGGAGGTTGCGGATGGCTACACCTTC; CDR3: CASSIRTGEVADGYTF
J: TRBJ1-5; size: -; V: TRBV28; D: -; DNA: TGTGCCAGCTCTTACCGGGGGTATCAGCCCCAGCATTTT; CDR3: CASSYRGYQPQHF
J: TRBJ2-2; size: few; V: TRBV18; D: -; DNA: TGTGCCAGCTCAATGCGGGAAAATACCGGGGAGCTGTTTTTT; CDR3: CASSMRENTGELFF
J: TRBJ2-7; size: once; V: TRBV6-5; D: -; DNA: TGTGCCAGCAGTTACGATAATTACGAGCAGTACTTC; CDR3: CASSYDNYEQYF
J: TRBJ1-6; size: few; V: TRBV6-5; D: -; DNA: TGTGCCAGCAGTTTCTCCTATAATTCACCCCTCCACTTT; CDR3: CASSFSYNSPLHF
J: TRBJ1-1; size: few; V: TRBV19; D: -; DNA: TGTGCCAGTAGTAGTTGGACGGGAAACACTGAAGCTTTCTTT; CDR3: CASSSWTGNTEAFF
J: TRBJ1-2; size: few; V: TRBV28; D: -; DNA: TGTGCCAGCAGCTCGCCCGTGGGGGGGCGGGGGCACGGCTACACCTTC; CDR3: CASSSPVGGRGHGYTF
J: TRBJ2-5; size: -; V: TRBV11-2; D: TRBD1; DNA: TGTGCCAGCAGCTTAGTGGCAGGGGGCGAGACCCAGTACTTC; CDR3: CASSLVAGGETQYF
J: TRBJ2-3; size: -; V: TRBV11-3; D: -; DNA: TGTGCCAGCAGCCCTTTACTGGGGACAGATACGCAGTATTTT; CDR3: CASSPLLGTDTQYF
J: TRBJ2-1; size: -; V: TRBV15; D: TRBD2; DNA: TGTGCCACCAGCAGACTACGAGGGGAGGGCGAGCAGTTCTTC; CDR3: CATSRLRGEGEQFF
J: TRBJ1-1; size: -; V: TRBV15; D: -; DNA: TGTGCCACCAGCAGGGGAGATCAGATGAACACTGAAGCTTTCTTT; CDR3: CATSRGDQMNTEAFF
J: TRBJ2-1; size: -; V: TRBV7-8; D: -; DNA: TGTGCCAGCAGCCCCCGAGCGAAAAGCTCCTACAATGAGCAGTTCTTC; CDR3: CASSPRAKSSYNEQFF
J: TRBJ1-2; size: -; V: TRBV7-2; D: -; DNA: TGTGCCAGCAGCTTAGGTTTCGCTGGCTACACCTTC; CDR3: CASSLGFAGYTF
J: TRBJ2-7; size: few; V: TRBV6-1; D: -; DNA: TGTGCCAGCAGGGGATACGAGCAGTACTTC; CDR3: CASRGYEQYF
J: TRBJ2-3; size: -; V: TRBV29-1; D: TRBD2; DNA: TGCAGCGTACGAGGACTAGCGGGTTTAGATACGCAGTATTTT; CDR3: CSVRGLAGLDTQYF
J: TRBJ2-2; size: -; V: TRBV7-8; D: TRBD2; DNA: TGTGCCAGCAGCCCCGGGACTAGCGGAACCGGGGAGCTGTTTTTT; CDR3: CASSPGTSGTGELFF